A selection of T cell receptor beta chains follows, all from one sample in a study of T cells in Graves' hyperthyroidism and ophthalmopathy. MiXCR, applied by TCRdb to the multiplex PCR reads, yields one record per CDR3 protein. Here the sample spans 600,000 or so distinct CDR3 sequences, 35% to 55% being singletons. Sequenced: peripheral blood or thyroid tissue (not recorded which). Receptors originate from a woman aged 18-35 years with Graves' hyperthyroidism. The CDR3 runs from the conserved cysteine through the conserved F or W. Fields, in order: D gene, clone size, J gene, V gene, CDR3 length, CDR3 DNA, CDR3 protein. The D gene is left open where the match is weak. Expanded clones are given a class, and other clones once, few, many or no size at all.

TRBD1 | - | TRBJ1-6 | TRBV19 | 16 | TGTGCCAGTAGTATCCTTTCCGGGACAGGAAATTCACCCCTCCACTTT | CASSILSGTGNSPLHF
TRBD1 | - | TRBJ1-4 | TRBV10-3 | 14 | TGTGCCATCACCGAAGGGACAGGGTGGGAAAAACTGTTTTTT | CAITEGTGWEKLFF
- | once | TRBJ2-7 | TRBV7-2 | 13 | TGTGCTAGAGCGCTAGCGCACTCCTACGAGCAGTACTTC | CARALAHSYEQYF
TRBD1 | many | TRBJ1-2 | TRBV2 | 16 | TGTGCCAGCAGCCTCCCGGGAGGACAGGGAGGCTATGGCTACACCTTC | CASSLPGGQGGYGYTF
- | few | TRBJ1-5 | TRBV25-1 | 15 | TGTGCCAGCAGTCCCCAAGGACAAAGCAATCAGCCCCAGCATTTT | CASSPQGQSNQPQHF
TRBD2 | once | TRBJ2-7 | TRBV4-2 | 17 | TGTGCCAGCAGCCAAACGCGACTAGCGGGATGCTCCTACGAGCAGTACTTC | CASSQTRLAGCSYEQYF
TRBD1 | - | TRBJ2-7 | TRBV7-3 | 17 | TGTGCCAGCAGCCCATATGGGGACAGGGTAAGGCTCTACGAGCAGTACTTC | CASSPYGDRVRLYEQYF
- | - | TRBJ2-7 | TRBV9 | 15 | TGTGCCAGCAGCGTAGGGGTACAGGGTATCTACGAGCAGTACTTC | CASSVGVQGIYEQYF
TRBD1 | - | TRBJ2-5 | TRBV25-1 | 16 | TGTGCCAGCAGTGAACGACAGGGGCCCGCGGGGGAGACCCAGTACTTC | CASSERQGPAGETQYF
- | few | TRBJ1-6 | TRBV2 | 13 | TGTGCCAGCAGCGTCGGACAGTCCGGACCCCTCCACTTT | CASSVGQSGPLHF
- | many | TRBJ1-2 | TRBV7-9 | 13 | TGTGCCAGCAGCCCACTGGGTGCAAGTGGCTACACCTTC | CASSPLGASGYTF
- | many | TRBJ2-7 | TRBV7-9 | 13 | TGTGCCAGCAGCTCCCCATGGGACCACGAGCAGTACTTC | CASSSPWDHEQYF
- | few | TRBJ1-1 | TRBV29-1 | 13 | TGCAGCGTAGCAGGGGCGCAGGGCACTGAAGCTTTCTTT | CSVAGAQGTEAFF
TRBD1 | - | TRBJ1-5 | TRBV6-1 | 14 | TGTGCCAGCAGTGCTACAGAAATCAGGGGGCTTCAGCATTTT | CASSATEIRGLQHF
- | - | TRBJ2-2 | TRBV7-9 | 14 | TGCGCCAGCAGCTTGATCAGGGGCAGCGGGGAGCTGTTTTTT | CASSLIRGSGELFF
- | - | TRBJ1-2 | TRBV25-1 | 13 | TGTGCCAGCAGCTTGGGGGGGGGTTGGCGCTACACCTTC | CASSLGGGWRYTF
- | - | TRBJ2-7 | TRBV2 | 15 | TGTGCCAGCAGTGACGGGCAGGGAATCTCCTACGAGCAGTACTTC | CASSDGQGISYEQYF
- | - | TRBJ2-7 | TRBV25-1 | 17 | TGTGCCAGCAGCCCCGGAGGGGGAGCGGGCGCCTCCTACGAGCAGTACTTC | CASSPGGGAGASYEQYF
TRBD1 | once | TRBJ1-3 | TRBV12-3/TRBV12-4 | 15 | TGTGCCAGCACGGGACAGGGGGCGCGGGGAAACACCATATATTTT | CASTGQGARGNTIYF
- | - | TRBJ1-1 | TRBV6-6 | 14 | TGTGCCAGCAGTCCCCTTCGAGTGAACACTGAAGCTTTCTTT | CASSPLRVNTEAFF
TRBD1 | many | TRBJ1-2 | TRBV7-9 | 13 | TGTGCCAGCAGTCAACAGGGGTCCGGTGGCTACACCTTC | CASSQQGSGGYTF
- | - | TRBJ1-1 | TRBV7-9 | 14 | TGTGCCAGCAGCTTGGGTGTATTCAACACTGAAGCTTTCTTT | CASSLGVFNTEAFF
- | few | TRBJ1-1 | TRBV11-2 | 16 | TGTGCCAGCAGCCCCCAAGTGGAAGGCATGAACACTGAAGCTTTCTTT | CASSPQVEGMNTEAFF
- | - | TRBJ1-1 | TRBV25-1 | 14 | TGTGCCTGGCGATCCGACAGAATGAACACTGAAGCTTTCTTT | CAWRSDRMNTEAFF
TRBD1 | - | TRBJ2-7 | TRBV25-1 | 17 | TGTGCCAGCAGCTCCGCCTTCTACGAGACAGGGGCCTACGAGCAGTACTTC | CASSSAFYETGAYEQYF
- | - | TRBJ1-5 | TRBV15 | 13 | TGTGCCACCAGCAGAGGAGGGCCAGGGACCGAGCATTTT | CATSRGGPGTEHF
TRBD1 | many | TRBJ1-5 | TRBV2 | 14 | TGTGCCAGCAAAGGACAGGGCAGCAATCAGCCCCAGCATTTT | CASKGQGSNQPQHF
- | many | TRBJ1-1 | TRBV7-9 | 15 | TGTGCCAGCAGGTACCCACCTAGGGGGGACACTGAAGCTTTCTTT | CASRYPPRGDTEAFF
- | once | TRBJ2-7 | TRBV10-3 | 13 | TGTGCCATCAGCATCGTGGCAGGGAACGAGCAGTACTTC | CAISIVAGNEQYF
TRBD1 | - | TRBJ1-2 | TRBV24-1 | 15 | TGTGCCACCAGTGAATCGGGGCAGGGGGCCTATGGCTACACCTTC | CATSESGQGAYGYTF
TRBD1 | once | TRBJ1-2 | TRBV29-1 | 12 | TGCAGCGTTGTAGCCACGGACAGGGGCTACACCTTC | CSVVATDRGYTF
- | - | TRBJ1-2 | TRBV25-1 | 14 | TGTGCCAGCAGTGAATCGTTCGGCGTCGCCGGCTACACCTTC | CASSESFGVAGYTF
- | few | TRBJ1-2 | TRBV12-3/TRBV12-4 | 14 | TGTGCCAGCAGTTTTGGCATGAGTAACTATGGCTACACCTTC | CASSFGMSNYGYTF
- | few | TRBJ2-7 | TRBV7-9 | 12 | TGTGCCAGCAGTTATGGGACCGGGAATGGGGACTTC | CASSYGTGNGDF
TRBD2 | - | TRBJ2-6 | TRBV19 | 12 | TGTGCCTGGACTAGTTTGCCCAACGTCCTGACTTTC | CAWTSLPNVLTF
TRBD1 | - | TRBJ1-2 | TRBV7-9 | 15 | TGTGCCAGCAGCGGCAACAGGGGGCAAGCCTATGGCTACACCTTC | CASSGNRGQAYGYTF
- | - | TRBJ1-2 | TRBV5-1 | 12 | TGCGCCAGCTGGGGAGGCCCCTATGGCTACACCTTC | CASWGGPYGYTF
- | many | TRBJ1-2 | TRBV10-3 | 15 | TGTGCCATCAAACAGGGTCTCCTCGCGGACTATGGCTACACCTTC | CAIKQGLLADYGYTF
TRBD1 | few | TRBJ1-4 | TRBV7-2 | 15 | TGTGCCAGCAGCCGACGGGACAGGGCTGATGAAAAACTGTTTTTT | CASSRRDRADEKLFF
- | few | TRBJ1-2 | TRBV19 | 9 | TGTGTGGGGATTTATGGCTACACCTTC | CVGIYGYTF
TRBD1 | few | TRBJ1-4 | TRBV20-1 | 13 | TGCAGTGCTGCGGACAGGGTCTATGAAAAACTGTTTTTT | CSAADRVYEKLFF
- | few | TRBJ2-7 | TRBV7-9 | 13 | TGTGCCAGCAGCTTGGGCCCGACAGAGTGGCAGTACTTC | CASSLGPTEWQYF
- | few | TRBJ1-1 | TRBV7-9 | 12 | TGTGCCAGCAGCTTGGAACAGGATTCAGCTTTCTTT | CASSLEQDSAFF
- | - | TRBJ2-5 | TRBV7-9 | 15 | TGTGCCAGCAGCTCCCTCCGGGGTCATAAAGAGACCCAGTACTTC | CASSSLRGHKETQYF
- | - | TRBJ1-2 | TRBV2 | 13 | TGTGCCAGCACCACGGAAAGCCAAGGAGGCTACACCTTC | CASTTESQGGYTF
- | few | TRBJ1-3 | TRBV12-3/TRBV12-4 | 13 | TGTGCCAGCAGTATTCTACAGGGAAACACCATATATTTT | CASSILQGNTIYF